This T cell receptor beta chain was recorded in a study of shared clonotypes between healthy human individuals. The V gene's germline CDR1 is SGHNT and CDR2 YYREEE (reference sequence). Trimming took 5 bases from V and 3 from J, leaving 17 bases between them. The CDR3 totals 15 residues. As handled by the study authors: Sequence data from immunoSEQ were junction-only and lacked quality scores; consequently, filtering differed. Generated by immunoSEQ multiplex PCR, the TCRdb table keeps only in-frame clones and is missing some. V and J calls and clone size are given by that table; D and trimming were obtained from the DNA. Of more than 1 million clones in the sample, around 78% were seen once.

The material sequenced was memory CD4+ T cells from PBMCs. The sample's subset: CD45RA-negative fraction. This receptor was taken from a man between 18 and 35 years old in good health. Some clones in this sample may be carry-over from other donors' samples. V and J are TRBV5-4 and TRBJ1-2; the D is unclear. CDR3 residues: CASSDARTTDYGYTF. The CDR3 DNA is TGTGCCAGCAGTGACGCTAGGACGACTGACTATGGCTACACCTTC.